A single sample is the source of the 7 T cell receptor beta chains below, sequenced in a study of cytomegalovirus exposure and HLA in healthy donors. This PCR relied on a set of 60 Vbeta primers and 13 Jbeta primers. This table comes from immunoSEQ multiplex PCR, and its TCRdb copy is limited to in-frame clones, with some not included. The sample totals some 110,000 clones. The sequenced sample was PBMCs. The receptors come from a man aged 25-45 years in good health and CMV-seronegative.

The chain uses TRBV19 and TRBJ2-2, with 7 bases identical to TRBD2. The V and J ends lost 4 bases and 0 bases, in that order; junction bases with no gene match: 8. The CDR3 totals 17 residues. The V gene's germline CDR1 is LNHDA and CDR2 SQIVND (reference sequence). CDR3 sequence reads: CASSTRLATTNTGELFF. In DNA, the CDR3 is TGTGCCAGTAGTACCCGACTAGCTACGACGAACACCGGGGAGCTGTTTTTT.

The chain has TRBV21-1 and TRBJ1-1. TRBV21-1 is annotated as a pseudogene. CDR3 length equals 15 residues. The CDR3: CASSKALVVYTEAFF. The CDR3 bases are TGTGCCAGCAGCAAAGCGCTGGTAGTCTACACTGAAGCTTTCTTT.

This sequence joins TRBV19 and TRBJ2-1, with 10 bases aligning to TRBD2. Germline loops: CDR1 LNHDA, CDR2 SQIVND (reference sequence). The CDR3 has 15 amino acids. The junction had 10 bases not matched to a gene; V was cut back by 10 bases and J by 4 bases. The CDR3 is CATQPLAGIYNEQFF. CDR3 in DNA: TGTGCCACCCAGCCACTAGCGGGGATTTACAATGAGCAGTTCTTC. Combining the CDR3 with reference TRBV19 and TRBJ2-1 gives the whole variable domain DGGITQSPKYLFRKEGQNVTLSCEQNLNHDAMYWYRQDPGQGLRLIYYSQIVNDFQKGDIAEGYSVSREKKESFPLTVTSAQKNPTAFYLCATQPLAGIYNEQFFGPGTRLTVL.

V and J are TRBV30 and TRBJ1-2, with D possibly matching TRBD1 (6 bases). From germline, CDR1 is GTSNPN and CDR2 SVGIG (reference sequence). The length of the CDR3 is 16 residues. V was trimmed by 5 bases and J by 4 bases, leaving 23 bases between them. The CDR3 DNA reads TGTGCCTGGGCGTACTGGGGGCGGTTTGTCTCCTATGGCTACACCTTC. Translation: CAWAYWGRFVSYGYTF.

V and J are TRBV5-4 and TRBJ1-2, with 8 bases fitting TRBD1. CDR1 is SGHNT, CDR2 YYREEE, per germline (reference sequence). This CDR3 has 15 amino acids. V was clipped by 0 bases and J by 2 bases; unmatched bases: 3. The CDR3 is CASSLGTGINYGYTF. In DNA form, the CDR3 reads TGTGCCAGCAGCTTGGGGACAGGGATAAACTATGGCTACACCTTC.

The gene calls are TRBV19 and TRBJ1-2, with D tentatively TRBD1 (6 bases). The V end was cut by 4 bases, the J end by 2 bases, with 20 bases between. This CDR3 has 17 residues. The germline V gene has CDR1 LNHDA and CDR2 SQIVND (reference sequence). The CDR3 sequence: CASSKGSAGGVNYGYTF. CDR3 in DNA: TGTGCCAGTAGTAAGGGCTCGGCGGGGGGCGTAAACTATGGCTACACCTTC.

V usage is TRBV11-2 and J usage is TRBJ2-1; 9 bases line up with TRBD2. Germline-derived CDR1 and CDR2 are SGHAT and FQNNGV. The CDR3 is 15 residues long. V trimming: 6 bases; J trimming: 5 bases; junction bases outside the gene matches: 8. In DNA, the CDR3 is TGTGCCAGCAGTCCCGGGACTAGCACAAACAATGAGCAGTTCTTC. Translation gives CASSPGTSTNNEQFF.